One and the same sample provided the 20 T cell receptor beta chains below, sequenced in a study of shared clonotypes between healthy human individuals. Libraries were prepared by immunoSEQ multiplex PCR; TCRdb keeps only in-frame clonotypes and omits some of them. The repertoire holds about 600,000 clones, with around three quarters as singletons. The sample was PBMCs. These receptors all come from a woman in her 40s in good health. Some clones in this sample may be carry-over from other donors' samples.

This chain connects TRBV27 to TRBJ2-3; either TRBD1 or TRBD2 may supply D (6 bases each). V was cut by 2 bases and J by 2 bases, with 14 bases left in between. This CDR3 is built from 16 residues. Germline loops: CDR1 MNHEY, CDR2 SMNVEV (reference sequence). CDR3 loop: CASSLGGRLFTDTQYF. CDR3 nucleotide sequence: TGTGCCAGCAGTTTAGGGGGGCGTCTGTTCACAGATACGCAGTATTTT.

For this clone: The limits of the CDR3 on the DNA are not certain, so only TCRdb's listed CDR3 is given. The chain combines TRBV28 with TRBJ2-7; TRBD2 reflects the table's D call only, with no check against the DNA. The CDR3 has 14 residues if both end residues are counted. Germline V gene sequence: CDR1 MDHEN, CDR2 SYDVKM. CDR3 sequence: CASSSPPVAGGSYF.

This clone came up a few times. The chain couples TRBV11-2 to TRBJ2-7; D gene unclear. Trimming cost V 0 bases and J 2 bases, with 14 bases left between them. Germline V lookup: CDR1 SGHAT, CDR2 FQNNGV. The CDR3 is made up of 16 amino acids. The CDR3 sequence is CASSLDLPASTYEQYF. As DNA, the CDR3 is TGTGCCAGCAGCTTAGATTTGCCGGCCAGTACCTACGAGCAGTACTTC.

V is TRBV4-1 and J is TRBJ2-2, with a weak D call TRBD1 (6 bases). Germline CDR1 is MGHRA and CDR2 is YSYEKL. This CDR3 spans 17 amino acids. The ends were cut back, 0 bases at V and 8 bases at J, with 19 bases in the middle. In nucleotides, the CDR3 is TGCGCCAGCAGCCAAGATTCATGGGCAGGGGTCGCAGGGGAGCTGTTTTTT. It yields the protein CASSQDSWAGVAGELFF.

The chain recombines TRBV29-1 with TRBJ1-4, with D perhaps TRBD1 (5 bases). Trimming shortened V by 3 bases and J by 8 bases, and 13 bases separated the two germline ends. Germline CDR1 and CDR2: SQVTM and ANQGSEA. This CDR3 is 13 amino acids long. CDR3 amino acids: CSVEVGGWEKLFF. In DNA form, the CDR3 reads TGCAGCGTTGAGGTGGGGGGATGGGAAAAACTGTTTTTT.

The V gene is TRBV5-4, the J gene TRBJ1-1, with D possibly being TRBD1 (6 bases). The length of the CDR3 is 14 residues. The V gene's germline CDR1 is SGHNT and CDR2 YYREEE (reference sequence). V was trimmed by 2 bases and J by 1 base, leaving 9 bases between them. CDR3 in DNA: TGTGCCAGCAGCTTAGACAGGCAGAACACTGAAGCTTTCTTT. It yields the protein CASSLDRQNTEAFF.

The chain combines TRBV6-4 with TRBJ2-5, with TRBD2 as a possible D gene (6 bases). This CDR3 has 19 amino acids. CDR1 is MRHNA, CDR2 SNTAGT, per germline. The V gene lost 2 bases and the J gene lost 4 bases, with 26 bases spanning the gap. The CDR3 is CASSDDGGKGGPEGETQYF. In DNA, the CDR3 is TGTGCCAGCAGTGACGACGGGGGAAAGGGAGGCCCCGAAGGAGAGACCCAGTACTTC.

The rearrangement joins TRBV6-6 to TRBJ2-1, with 7 nucleotides matching TRBD2. The CDR3 is 15 amino acids. Germline V gene data show CDR1 as MNHNY and CDR2 as SVGAGI (reference sequence). V gave up 4 bases and J gave up 4 bases; unmatched junction bases: 7. The CDR3 loop reads CASSSQRDSYNEQFF. Written as DNA, the CDR3 is TGTGCCAGCAGTTCGCAGCGGGACTCTTACAATGAGCAGTTCTTC.

The rearrangement links TRBV7-2 to TRBJ1-2; TRBD1 matches 7 bases. Germline loops: CDR1 SGHTA, CDR2 FQGNSA. The trim removed 5 bases at V and 4 bases at J, leaving 10 bases unmatched. The CDR3 runs 15 residues. The CDR3 loop reads CASSQDRLHAYGYTF. CDR3 in DNA: TGTGCCAGCAGCCAGGACAGGTTGCATGCCTATGGCTACACCTTC.

The chain uses TRBV27 and TRBJ1-4, with 9 positions matching TRBD1. The V gene's germline CDR1 is MNHEY and CDR2 SMNVEV (reference sequence). This CDR3 region has 15 residues. The junction had 9 bases not matched to a gene; V was cut back by 5 bases and J by 8 bases. The CDR3 nucleotides read TGTGCCAGCAGTCTGCTACAGGGGGCTGGGGAAAAACTGTTTTTT. This translates into CASSLLQGAGEKLFF.

The rearrangement joins TRBV7-2 to TRBJ2-7; 12 nucleotides match TRBD2. Germline V gene lookup returns CDR1 SGHTA and CDR2 FQGNSA. This CDR3 comprises 14 residues. V gave up 4 bases and J gave up 2 bases; unmatched junction bases: 0. This CDR3 is CASSSSGRAYEQYF. CDR3 coding DNA: TGTGCCAGCAGCTCTAGCGGGAGGGCCTACGAGCAGTACTTC.

The rearrangement links TRBV21-1 to TRBJ2-5. TRBV21-1 is labeled a pseudogene. The CDR3 consists of 15 residues. The CDR3 spells CASSKGITTQEIQYF. The CDR3 region has the DNA TGTGCCAGCAGCAAAGGGATTACAACCCAAGAGATCCAGTACTTC.

The chain has TRBV7-9 and TRBJ1-2; D unclear. CDR3 length equals 13 residues. CDR1 and CDR2 from the germline V gene are SEHNR and FQNEAQ (reference sequence). V was clipped by 1 base and J by 10 bases, with 13 bases between them. CDR3 sequence reads: CASSLDLGVHYTF. The CDR3 DNA sequence: TGTGCCAGCAGCTTAGACTTGGGAGTTCACTACACCTTC.

In DNA, the CDR3 is TGTGCCAGCAGCCAAGAATTCGCTCGGGGCTCCGCGGGAAACACCATATATTTT. This codes for CASSQEFARGSAGNTIYF. The chain couples TRBV4-2 to TRBJ1-3, with a possible D match to TRBD1 (5 bases). The CDR3 contains 18 residues. Per germline, CDR1 LGHNA and CDR2 YNFKEQ. The V gene lost 0 bases and the J gene lost 4 bases, with 19 bases spanning the gap.

V is TRBV4-3 and J is TRBJ2-7; D unresolved. The CDR3 is made up of 16 amino acids. Germline V lookup: CDR1 LGHNA, CDR2 YSLEER. V lost 0 bases, J lost 1 base, and 13 bases lay in between. This chain's CDR3 is CASSQDFLSRSYEQYF. The DNA for the CDR3 is TGCGCCAGCAGCCAAGATTTTCTATCGAGATCCTACGAGCAGTACTTC.

This chain joins TRBV7-9 and TRBJ1-4; weak D call: TRBD1 (5 bases). The CDR3 sequence is 15 residues long. Deletions cut 4 bases from V and 8 bases from J, with 17 bases between. Germline CDR1 and CDR2: SEHNR and FQNEAQ (reference sequence). The DNA of the CDR3 is TGTGCCAGCAGCTCCCCTTCCGGGGGACGAGAAAAACTGTTTTTT. The encoded protein is CASSSPSGGREKLFF.

This clone was seen only once. V is TRBV5-1 and J is TRBJ1-5, with a tentative D call TRBD1 (6 bases). V was cut by 0 bases and J by 4 bases, with 11 bases left in between. The V gene's germline CDR1 is SGHRS and CDR2 YFSETQ. This CDR3 contains 15 residues. CDR3 nucleotide sequence: TGCGCCAGCAGCTTGGACACAGGGAGAAATCAGCCCCAGCATTTT. It yields the protein CASSLDTGRNQPQHF. Combining the CDR3 with reference TRBV5-1 and TRBJ1-5 gives the whole variable domain KAGVTQTPRYLIKTRGQQVTLSCSPISGHRSVSWYQQTPGQGLQFLFEYFSETQRNKGNFPGRFSGRQFSNSRSEMNVSTLELGDSALYLCASSLDTGRNQPQHFGDGTRLSIL.

The chain links TRBV5-5 to TRBJ2-3; D unclear. The CDR3 is 14 amino acids. Germline V gives CDR1 SGHKS, CDR2 YYEKEE (reference sequence). The V and J ends lost 4 bases and 0 bases respectively, with 9 bases between them. As DNA, the CDR3 is TGTGCCAGCAGCCCACTGACCAGCACAGATACGCAGTATTTT. As protein: CASSPLTSTDTQYF.

The J gene is TRBJ2-1, the V gene TRBV6-5; a weak D match, TRBD2 (7 bases). This CDR3 is built from 16 residues. Trimming removed 2 bases at V and 5 bases at J, with 16 bases between. The germline V gene has CDR1 MNHEY and CDR2 SVGAGI. The chain's CDR3 is CASSYRGGRAHNEQFF. For the CDR3, the DNA is TGTGCCAGCAGTTACCGAGGGGGGAGGGCTCACAATGAGCAGTTCTTC.

The chain carries TRBV7-6 and TRBJ2-3; 15 bases agree with TRBD2. The CDR3 extends over 17 amino acids. CDR1 is SGHVS, CDR2 FNYEAQ, per germline. With 4 bases clipped from V and 2 bases from J, the junction kept 4 bases outside the gene matches. CDR3 sequence: CASSYGLAGGPTDTQYF. The CDR3 DNA reads as TGTGCCAGCAGCTACGGACTAGCGGGAGGGCCCACAGATACGCAGTATTTT.